The T cell receptor (beta chain) under discussion was sequenced for a study of technical replicates of blood from a handful of donors. Assay: immunoSEQ multiplex PCR; the TCRdb copy retains only in-frame clones and omits some. This table holds fewer than 20,000 clones, 80% to 90% found once. The CDR3 is 15 residues long. Germline CDR1 reads SQVTM; CDR2 reads ANQGSEA. J gave up 4 bases and V 3 bases, and 10 bases lay outside the gene matches. Sequences were obtained from PBMCs. This chain uses TRBV29-1 with TRBJ1-2, with 8 bases identical to TRBD1. This sequence was found in a human donor in good health. The CDR3 loop is CSVDVGTGLRYGYTF. CDR3 sequence (DNA): TGCAGCGTTGATGTCGGGACAGGTCTCCGCTATGGCTACACCTTC.